Given below is one T cell receptor (beta chain) in context. In the study's own analysis: Reference gene primers were amplified, and this amplification served to estimate nucleated cell counts. TCRdb keeps only in-frame clones here, not all; method: immunoSEQ multiplex PCR. D and trimming come from the DNA, and the V and J calls and clone size come from that table. Of more than 95,000 clones in the sample, 90% are singletons; the top ten hold less than 2%. This specimen belongs to a study of blood T cell repertoires in COVID-19. Looking at the study overall: Italy, Spain and the United States were the sources of the convalescent and acute COVID-19 samples. PBMCs, B-cell-depleted T cells, or T cells provided the cDNA or gDNA that made up the material.

The receptor was derived from a human donor with active COVID-19. The donor label of this sample is uncertain. The sequenced sample was peripheral blood.

CDR3: CASSQGQINSPLHF. Here the CDR3 DNA reads TGTGCCAGCAGCCAGGGACAGATAAATTCACCCCTCCACTTT. This sequence joins TRBV9 and TRBJ1-6; 7 bases align to TRBD1. The V and J ends lost 4 bases and 7 bases, in that order; junction bases with no gene match: 5. In germline, CDR1 is SGDLS, CDR2 YYNGEE. This CDR3 region has 14 residues.